This T cell receptor (beta chain) was retrieved from a study of blood T cell repertoires in COVID-19. Overall study: Specimens from acute and convalescent COVID-19 originated in the United States, Italy and Spain. T cells, B-cell-depleted T cells, or PBMCs supplied cDNA or gDNA.

Original handling: Estimation of nucleated cell counts relied on the amplification of reference gene primers. TCRdb's table, derived via immunoSEQ multiplex PCR, lists solely in-frame clones and lacks some. The DNA was the basis for D and trimming; V, J and clone size are from that table. The sample lists fewer than 130,000 clones, 60% to 80% occurring once. This clone was seen only a few times. In germline, CDR1 is SNHLY, CDR2 FYNNEI. V lost 7 bases, J lost 5 bases, and 9 bases stayed unmatched. This CDR3 is 14 amino acids long. This clonotype was obtained from a woman of 80 years or more with active or convalescent COVID-19. The chain links TRBV2 to TRBJ1-1; 8 nucleotides align to TRBD1. Sequencing used peripheral blood. The CDR3 region has the DNA TGTGCCAGCATGAACCCAGGACAGGGAACTGAAGCTTTCTTT. Encoded protein: CASMNPGQGTEAFF.